A selection of T cell receptor beta chains follows, all from one sample in a study of cytotoxic CD8 clonotypes in ibrutinib-treated CLL. Some clones are missing from TCRdb's copy, which holds only in-frame ones; the method was immunoSEQ multiplex PCR. The sample lists around 50,000 clones, more than 55% seen once, with 25% to 30% in the top ten. The sequences come from PBMCs, collected after 24 months of ibrutinib treatment. The receptors originated from a human donor with chronic lymphocytic leukemia. Each CDR3 is given with its conserved first and last residue. The D gene is left open where the match is weak. A clone size is listed for some rows: how often the clone was seen (once, few, many), or a class if it is expanded.

D: TRBD2
size: few
J: TRBJ2-5
V: TRBV6-1
CDR3: CASSSGTSGETQYF
DNA: TGTGCCAGCAGCTCCGGGACTAGCGGAGAGACCCAGTACTTC

D: -
size: few
J: TRBJ1-5
V: TRBV5-1
CDR3: CASSFDNNQPQHF
DNA: TGCGCCAGCAGCTTTGACAACAATCAGCCCCAGCATTTT

D: -
size: few
J: TRBJ2-7
V: TRBV7-9
CDR3: CASSPLMGAGMDEQYF
DNA: TGTGCCAGCAGCCCATTAATGGGGGCAGGGATGGACGAGCAGTACTTC

D: -
size: -
J: TRBJ1-1
V: TRBV15
CDR3: CATSREEGSTEAFF
DNA: TGTGCCACCAGCAGAGAGGAGGGGAGCACTGAAGCTTTCTTT

D: -
size: -
J: TRBJ1-5
V: TRBV14
CDR3: CASSQDLGGPQHF
DNA: TGTGCCAGCAGCCAAGATCTTGGGGGGCCCCAGCATTTT

D: TRBD2
size: -
J: TRBJ2-1
V: TRBV19
CDR3: CASSIGIAGGPEQFF
DNA: TGTGCCAGTAGTATTGGGATAGCGGGGGGGCCCGAGCAGTTCTTC

D: -
size: -
J: TRBJ2-7
V: TRBV27
CDR3: CASSLSGTTRGEQYF
DNA: TGTGCCAGCAGTTTATCGGGTACCACCCGCGGCGAGCAGTACTTC

D: -
size: many
J: TRBJ1-1
V: TRBV15
CDR3: CATSSVREFEAFF
DNA: TGTGCCACCAGCAGTGTCAGGGAGTTTGAAGCTTTCTTT

D: -
size: -
J: TRBJ2-7
V: TRBV28
CDR3: CASRVSSYEQYF
DNA: TGTGCCAGTCGTGTCAGCTCCTACGAGCAGTACTTC

D: -
size: -
J: TRBJ2-4
V: TRBV11-2
CDR3: CASSFGLASGAKNIQYF
DNA: TGTGCCAGCAGCTTCGGGTTGGCATCGGGGGCCAAAAACATTCAGTACTTC

D: TRBD1
size: -
J: TRBJ2-2
V: TRBV6-6
CDR3: CASSLPTGPNTGELFF
DNA: TGTGCCAGCAGCCTCCCGACAGGGCCAAACACCGGGGAGCTGTTTTTT

D: TRBD1
size: -
J: TRBJ2-5
V: TRBV5-1
CDR3: CASSAAGTGRGETQYF
DNA: TGCGCCAGCAGCGCCGCCGGGACAGGTCGAGGGGAGACCCAGTACTTC

D: -
size: -
J: TRBJ2-5
V: TRBV5-1
CDR3: CASSFPSTSSYQETQYF
DNA: TGCGCCAGCAGCTTTCCCTCGACATCCTCGTACCAAGAGACCCAGTACTTC

D: -
size: many
J: TRBJ1-1
V: TRBV2
CDR3: CASSEGPHTEAFF
DNA: TGTGCCAGCAGTGAAGGGCCCCACACTGAAGCTTTCTTT

D: -
size: -
J: TRBJ2-1
V: TRBV11-2
CDR3: CASSDSPRGPSYNEQFF
DNA: TGTGCCAGCAGCGACTCTCCTAGGGGCCCCTCCTACAATGAGCAGTTCTTC

D: -
size: -
J: TRBJ1-2
V: TRBV6-5
CDR3: CASTSAVFGYGYTF
DNA: TGTGCCAGCACCTCGGCGGTGTTTGGCTATGGCTACACCTTC

D: TRBD1
size: -
J: TRBJ1-1
V: TRBV6-6
CDR3: CASRLQGAKTEAFF
DNA: TGTGCCAGCAGACTACAGGGGGCGAAGACTGAAGCTTTCTTT

D: TRBD2
size: once
J: TRBJ2-2
V: TRBV6-6
CDR3: CASSYLGGWNTGELFF
DNA: TGTGCCAGCAGTTACCTCGGGGGGTGGAACACCGGGGAGCTGTTTTTT

D: -
size: -
J: TRBJ1-3
V: TRBV29-1
CDR3: CSVVGQEGNTIYF
DNA: TGCAGCGTTGTGGGGCAGGAAGGAAACACCATATATTTT

D: -
size: few
J: TRBJ1-6
V: TRBV11-3
CDR3: CAILDFTAKRGNSPLHF
DNA: TGTGCCATCTTAGATTTCACAGCGAAGAGGGGAAATTCACCCCTCCACTTT

D: -
size: few
J: TRBJ1-6
V: TRBV19
CDR3: CASHLRDMNSPLHF
DNA: TGTGCCAGTCACCTGAGGGATATGAATTCACCCCTCCACTTT

D: -
size: -
J: TRBJ1-5
V: TRBV6-1
CDR3: CASSADQGQPQHF
DNA: TGTGCCAGCAGTGCAGACCAGGGACAGCCCCAGCATTTT

D: -
size: -
J: TRBJ2-2
V: TRBV21-1
CDR3: CASTRGSGELFF
DNA: TGTGCCAGCACTAGGGGGAGCGGGGAGCTGTTTTTT

D: TRBD1
size: -
J: TRBJ1-5
V: TRBV7-9
CDR3: CASSRGTGGQPQHF
DNA: TGTGCCAGCAGCCGAGGGACAGGGGGGCAGCCCCAGCATTTT

D: TRBD1
size: -
J: TRBJ1-3
V: TRBV6-1
CDR3: CASSGHGTGFTGNTIYF
DNA: TGTGCCAGCAGTGGCCACGGGACAGGTTTCACTGGAAACACCATATATTTT

D: -
size: -
J: TRBJ1-1
V: TRBV10-1
CDR3: CASRAWGGEDTEAFF
DNA: TGCGCCAGCAGGGCCTGGGGAGGGGAAGACACTGAAGCTTTCTTT

D: TRBD1
size: once
J: TRBJ1-1
V: TRBV9
CDR3: CASSVGPGQGAEAFF
DNA: TGTGCCAGCAGCGTAGGTCCGGGACAGGGCGCGGAAGCTTTCTTT

D: TRBD1
size: few
J: TRBJ1-2
V: TRBV5-8
CDR3: CASSWGTGQANYGYTF
DNA: TGTGCCAGCAGCTGGGGTACGGGACAGGCTAACTATGGCTACACCTTC

D: -
size: -
J: TRBJ2-2
V: TRBV14
CDR3: CASRRTANTGELFF
DNA: TGTGCCAGCAGGCGGACAGCGAACACCGGGGAGCTGTTTTTT

D: -
size: -
J: TRBJ1-5
V: TRBV2
CDR3: CASSGTDYSNQPQHF
DNA: TGTGCCAGCAGCGGGACGGACTATAGCAATCAGCCCCAGCATTTT